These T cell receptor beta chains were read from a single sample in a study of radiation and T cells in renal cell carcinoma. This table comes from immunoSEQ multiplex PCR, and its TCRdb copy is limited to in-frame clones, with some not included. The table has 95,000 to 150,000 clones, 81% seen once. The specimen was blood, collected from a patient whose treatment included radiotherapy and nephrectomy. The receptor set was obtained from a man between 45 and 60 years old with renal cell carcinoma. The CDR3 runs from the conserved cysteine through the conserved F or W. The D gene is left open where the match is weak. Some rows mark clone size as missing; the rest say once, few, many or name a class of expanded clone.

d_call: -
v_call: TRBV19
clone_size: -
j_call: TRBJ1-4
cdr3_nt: TGTGCCAGTAGTATCATCTGGGGAAATCTGTTTTTT
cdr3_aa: CASSIIWGNLFF

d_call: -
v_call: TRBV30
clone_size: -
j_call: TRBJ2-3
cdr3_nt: TGTGCCTGGTACAGGAGCACAGATACGCAGTATTTT
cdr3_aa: CAWYRSTDTQYF

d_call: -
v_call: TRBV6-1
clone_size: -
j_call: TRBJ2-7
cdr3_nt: TGTGCCAGCAGTGAAACGCAGGGCCCCTACGAGCAGTACTTC
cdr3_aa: CASSETQGPYEQYF

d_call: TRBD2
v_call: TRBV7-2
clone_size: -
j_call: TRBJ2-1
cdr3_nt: TGTGCCAGCAGCTTCATGACTAGCGGTTACAATGAGCAGTTCTTC
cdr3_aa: CASSFMTSGYNEQFF

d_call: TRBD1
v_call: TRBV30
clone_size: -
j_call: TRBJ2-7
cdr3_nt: TGTGCCTGGAGTGTACTTAAAGGGGGCCTATCCTACGAGCAGTACTTC
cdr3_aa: CAWSVLKGGLSYEQYF

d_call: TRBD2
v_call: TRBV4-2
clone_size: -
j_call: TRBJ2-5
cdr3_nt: TGTGCCAGCAGCCAAGAGGAGCGGGGCGGAGAGACCCAGTACTTC
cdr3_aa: CASSQEERGGETQYF

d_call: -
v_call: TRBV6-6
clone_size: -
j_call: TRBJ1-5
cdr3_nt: TGTGCCAGCAGCGACGGGGGGTGGCGTCAGCCCCAGCATTTT
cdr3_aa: CASSDGGWRQPQHF

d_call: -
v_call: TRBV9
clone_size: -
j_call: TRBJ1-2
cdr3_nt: TGTGCCAGCAGCGTAGTGACAGAAGCTAACTATGGCTACACCTTC
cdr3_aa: CASSVVTEANYGYTF

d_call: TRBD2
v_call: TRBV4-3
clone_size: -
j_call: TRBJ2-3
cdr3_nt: TGCGCCAGCAGCCAGGCCCTTGAAGCGGGGCGGGGGCAGTATTTT
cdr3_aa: CASSQALEAGRGQYF

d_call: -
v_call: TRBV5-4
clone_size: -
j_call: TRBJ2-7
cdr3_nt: TGTGCCAGCAGCTTGGATCGGGAAAGCTCCTACGAGCAGTACTTC
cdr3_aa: CASSLDRESSYEQYF

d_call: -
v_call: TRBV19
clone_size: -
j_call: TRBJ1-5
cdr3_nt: TGTGCCAGTTCCCTATCTGGCAATCAGCCCCAGCATTTT
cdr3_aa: CASSLSGNQPQHF

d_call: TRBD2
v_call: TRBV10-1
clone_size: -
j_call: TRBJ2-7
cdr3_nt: TGCGCCAGCAGTGACCCCAGCGGGACCTCTCCCTACGAGCAGTACTTC
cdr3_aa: CASSDPSGTSPYEQYF

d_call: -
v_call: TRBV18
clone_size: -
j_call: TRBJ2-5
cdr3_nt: TGTGCCAGCTCAACCACCGGTGGAAAGGCAGAGACCCAGTACTTC
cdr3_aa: CASSTTGGKAETQYF

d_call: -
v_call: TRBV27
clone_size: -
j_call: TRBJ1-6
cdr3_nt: TGTGCCAGCAGACTTTCAAGAGGGGATTCACCCCTCCACTTT
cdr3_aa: CASRLSRGDSPLHF

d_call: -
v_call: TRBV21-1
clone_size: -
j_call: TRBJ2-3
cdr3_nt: TGTGCCAGCAGCATAAAACAGGGGCCGAGCACAGATACGCAGTATTTT
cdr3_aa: CASSIKQGPSTDTQYF

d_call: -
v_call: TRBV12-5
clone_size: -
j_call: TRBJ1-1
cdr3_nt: TGTGCTAGTGGTTTGGCCCAGACAGAGAGGAACACTGAAGCTTTCTTT
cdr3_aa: CASGLAQTERNTEAFF

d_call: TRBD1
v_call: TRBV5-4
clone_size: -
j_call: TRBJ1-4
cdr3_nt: TGTGCCAGCAGCTCGCCGGGACAGGGGAATGAAAAACTGTTTTTT
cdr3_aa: CASSSPGQGNEKLFF

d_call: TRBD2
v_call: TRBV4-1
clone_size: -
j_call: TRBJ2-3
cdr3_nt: TGCGCCAGCAGCCAAGACCCTAGCGGGGCAAGCACAGATACGCAGTATTTT
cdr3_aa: CASSQDPSGASTDTQYF

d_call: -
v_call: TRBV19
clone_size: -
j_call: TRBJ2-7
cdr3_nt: TGTGCCAGTAGTATGCCGGAGGGCTACGAGCAGTACTTC
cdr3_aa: CASSMPEGYEQYF

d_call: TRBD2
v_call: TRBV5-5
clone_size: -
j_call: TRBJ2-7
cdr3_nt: TGTGCCAGCAGCTTCAGCGGGGGGGAGCACTACGAGCAGTACTTC
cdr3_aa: CASSFSGGEHYEQYF

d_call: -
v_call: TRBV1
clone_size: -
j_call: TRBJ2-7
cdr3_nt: TGCACCAGCAGCCATACCGGACTAGCGGGAGAGCTTGGCTACGAGCAGTACTTC
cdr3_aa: CTSSHTGLAGELGYEQYF

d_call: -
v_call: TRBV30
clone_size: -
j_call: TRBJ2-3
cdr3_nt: TGTGCCTGGAGTAGGCAGCACACAGATACGCAGTATTTT
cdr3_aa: CAWSRQHTDTQYF

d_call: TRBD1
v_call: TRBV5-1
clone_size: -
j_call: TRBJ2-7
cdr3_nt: TGCGCCAGCAGCTACGGGACAGGGGAAGGGGTGTACGAGCAGTACTTC
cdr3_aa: CASSYGTGEGVYEQYF

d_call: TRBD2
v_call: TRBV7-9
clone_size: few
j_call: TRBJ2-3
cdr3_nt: TGTGCCAGCAGCTTACTCGCGGGGGGTGGAGATACGCAGTATTTT
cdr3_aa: CASSLLAGGGDTQYF

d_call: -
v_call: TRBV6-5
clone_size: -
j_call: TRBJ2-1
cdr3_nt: TGTGCCAGCAGTTACGGTACGATAACTTACAATGAGCAGTTCTTC
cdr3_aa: CASSYGTITYNEQFF

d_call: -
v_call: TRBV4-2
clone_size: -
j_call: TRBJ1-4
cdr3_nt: TGTGCCAGCAGCCAAGGAGGGGGTTTTGCTAATGAAAAACTGTTTTTT
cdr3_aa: CASSQGGGFANEKLFF

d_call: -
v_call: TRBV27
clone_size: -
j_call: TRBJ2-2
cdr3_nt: TGTGCCAGCAGAAGAGGGGAGACCGGGGAGCTGTTTTTT
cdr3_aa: CASRRGETGELFF

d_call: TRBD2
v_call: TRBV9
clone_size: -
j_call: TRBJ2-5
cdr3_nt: TGTGCCAGCAGCGCGGGACTAGCGGGAGTTACACAAGAGACCCAGTACTTC
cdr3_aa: CASSAGLAGVTQETQYF

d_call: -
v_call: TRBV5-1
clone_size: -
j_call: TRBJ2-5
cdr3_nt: TGCGCCAGCACTGACAGCCAAGAGACCCAGTACTTC
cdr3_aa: CASTDSQETQYF

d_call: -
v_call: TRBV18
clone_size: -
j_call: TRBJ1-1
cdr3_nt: TGTGCCAGCTCAGATCGCTCATCCGGGGGCGGGGAGAACACTGAAGCTTTCTTT
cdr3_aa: CASSDRSSGGGENTEAFF

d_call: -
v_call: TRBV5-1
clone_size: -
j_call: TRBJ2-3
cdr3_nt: TGCGCCAGCAGTTATGGGACGGCCCGGCGCACAGATACGCAGTATTTT
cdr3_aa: CASSYGTARRTDTQYF

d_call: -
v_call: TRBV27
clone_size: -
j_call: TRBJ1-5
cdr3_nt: TGTGCCAGCAGTGGGCCGGGAGGTAGCAATCAGCCCCAGCATTTT
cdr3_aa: CASSGPGGSNQPQHF

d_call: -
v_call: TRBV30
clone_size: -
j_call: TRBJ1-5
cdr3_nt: TGTGCCTGGAGTCGGCAGGGCAATCAGCCCCAGCATTTT
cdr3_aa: CAWSRQGNQPQHF

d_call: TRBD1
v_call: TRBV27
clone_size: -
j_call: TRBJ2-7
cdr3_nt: TGTGCCAGCAGTTTCGGGACAGGGGGCAACTACGAGCAGTACTTC
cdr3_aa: CASSFGTGGNYEQYF

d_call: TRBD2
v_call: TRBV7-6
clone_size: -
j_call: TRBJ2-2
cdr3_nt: TGTGCCAGCAGCTTAAGACTAGCGGGGGGGCACACCGGGGAGCTGTTTTTT
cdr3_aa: CASSLRLAGGHTGELFF

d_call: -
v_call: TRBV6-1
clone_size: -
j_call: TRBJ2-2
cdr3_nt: TGTGCCAGCAGTGAACTATCGGGAGAGCCATTAAACACCGGGGAGCTGTTTTTT
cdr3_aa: CASSELSGEPLNTGELFF

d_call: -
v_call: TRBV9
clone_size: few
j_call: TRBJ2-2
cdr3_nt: TGTGCCAGCAGCGTAGCAGGCGCGAACACCGGGGAGCTGTTTTTT
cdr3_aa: CASSVAGANTGELFF

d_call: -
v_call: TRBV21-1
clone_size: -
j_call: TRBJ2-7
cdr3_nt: TGTGCCAGCAGCATCGGGCCAGGGGGCGAGCAGTACTTC
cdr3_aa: CASSIGPGGEQYF

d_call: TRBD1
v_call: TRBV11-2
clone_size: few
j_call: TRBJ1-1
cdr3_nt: TGTGCCAGCAGCTCGCAGACAGGGTACACTGAAGCTTTCTTT
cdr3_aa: CASSSQTGYTEAFF

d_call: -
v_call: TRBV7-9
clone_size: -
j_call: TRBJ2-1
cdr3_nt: TGTGCCAGCAGCTATAATGAGCAGTTCTTC
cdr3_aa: CASSYNEQFF

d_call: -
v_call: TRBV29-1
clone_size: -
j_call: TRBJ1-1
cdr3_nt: TGCAGCGTTGAAGATCGGTCAGGGATTATTCGAGCTTTCTTT
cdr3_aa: CSVEDRSGIIRAFF

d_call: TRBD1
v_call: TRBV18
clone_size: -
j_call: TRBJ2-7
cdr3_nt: TGTGCCAGCTCACCGGGACAGGCGGCCTACGAGCAGTACTTC
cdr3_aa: CASSPGQAAYEQYF

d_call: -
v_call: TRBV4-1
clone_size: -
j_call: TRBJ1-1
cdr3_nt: TGCGCCAGCAGCCCCTCAGGGACTCGGCTGGGCACTGAAGCTTTCTTT
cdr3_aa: CASSPSGTRLGTEAFF

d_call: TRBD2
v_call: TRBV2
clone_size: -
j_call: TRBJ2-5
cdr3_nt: TGTGCCAGCTCCCGACTAGCGGTTCAAGAGACCCAGTACTTC
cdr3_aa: CASSRLAVQETQYF

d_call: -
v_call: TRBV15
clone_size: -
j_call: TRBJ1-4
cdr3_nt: TGTGCCACCAGCAGAGGAGGGGGATATGAAAAACTGTTTTTT
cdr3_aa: CATSRGGGYEKLFF

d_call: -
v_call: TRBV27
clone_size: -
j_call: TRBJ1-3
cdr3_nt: TGTGCCAGCAGTTTATCCGGGGGGTCTGGAAACACCATATATTTT
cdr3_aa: CASSLSGGSGNTIYF

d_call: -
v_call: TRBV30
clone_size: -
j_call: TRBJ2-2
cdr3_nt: TGTGCCTGGAGTCCGGGCAGGGTGCCCACCGGGGAGCTGTTTTTT
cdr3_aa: CAWSPGRVPTGELFF

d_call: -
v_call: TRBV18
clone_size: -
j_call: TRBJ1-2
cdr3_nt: TGTGCCAGCTCATTCACTAACAGGGTTACCGATACCTATGGCTACACCTTC
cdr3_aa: CASSFTNRVTDTYGYTF

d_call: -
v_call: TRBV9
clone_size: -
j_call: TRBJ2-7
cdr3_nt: TGTGCCAGCAGCGTAGGGCCAGACTTTGGCGAGCAGTACTTC
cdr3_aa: CASSVGPDFGEQYF

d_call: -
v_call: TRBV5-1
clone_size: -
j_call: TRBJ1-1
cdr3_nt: TGCGCCAGCAGCGCCCAGGGTGCTTCCCGCACTGAAGCTTTCTTT
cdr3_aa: CASSAQGASRTEAFF

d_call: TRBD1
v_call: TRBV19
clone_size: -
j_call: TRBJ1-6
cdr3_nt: TGTGCCAGTAGTATGGGCAGGGGGAGCTATTCACCCCTCCACTTT
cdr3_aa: CASSMGRGSYSPLHF

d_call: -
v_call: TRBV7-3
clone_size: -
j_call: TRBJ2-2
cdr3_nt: TGTGCCAGCAGCCCCTCGTACGGGGAGCTGTTTTTT
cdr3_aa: CASSPSYGELFF